Below, 22 T cell receptor beta chains from the same sample are listed, as sequenced in a study of cytomegalovirus exposure and HLA in healthy donors. A multiplex PCR was run with 60 Vbeta primers and 13 Jbeta primers. Only in-frame clones appear in the TCRdb table, and some are missing; sequencing was by immunoSEQ multiplex PCR. This sample has about 92,000 clones, with 81% found just once. What was sequenced was PBMCs. These receptors were collected from a girl aged 2-10 years in good health and CMV-seropositive.

This clone occurred a few times. The chain carries TRBV27 and TRBJ2-2, with TRBD1 identical over 10 bases. J lost 5 bases, V lost 7 bases, and 7 bases had no gene match. CDR1 and CDR2 from the germline V gene are MNHEY and SMNVEV (reference sequence). The CDR3 runs 15 residues. The CDR3 bases are TGTGCCAGCACCTCCGACAGGGGGCTTACCGGGGAGCTGTTTTTT. Protein product: CASTSDRGLTGELFF.

The chain couples TRBV29-1 to TRBJ2-7, with D perhaps TRBD1 (9 bases). Germline CDR1 SQVTM, CDR2 ANQGSEA. This CDR3 spans 15 amino acids. The ends were cut back, 6 bases at V and 2 bases at J, with 20 bases in the middle. The CDR3 region is CSVRGGTGNTYEQYF. The CDR3 nucleotides read TGCAGCGTCCGGGGGGGGACAGGGAACACCTACGAGCAGTACTTC.

The chain couples TRBV7-9 to TRBJ2-3; no reliable D call. The CDR3 runs 14 residues. With 0 bases removed from V and 3 bases from J, the gap between germline ends came to 7 bases. Germline lookup yields CDR1 SEHNR and CDR2 FQNEAQ (reference sequence). CDR3 in amino acids: CASSLASRTDTQYF. CDR3 DNA sequence: TGTGCCAGCAGCTTAGCGTCTAGGACAGATACGCAGTATTTT.

This sequence joins TRBV5-1 and TRBJ2-3, with 7 bases identical to TRBD1. With 2 bases clipped from V and 2 bases from J, the junction kept 2 bases outside the gene matches. CDR1 SGHRS and CDR2 YFSETQ come from the germline V gene. The CDR3 extends over 14 amino acids. In nucleotides, the CDR3 is TGCGCCAGCAGCTTTGGGACAGTCACAGATACGCAGTATTTT. Amino acids: CASSFGTVTDTQYF.

The chain links TRBV7-2 to TRBJ1-1, with a tentative D call TRBD1 (6 bases). Looked up from germline, CDR1 is SGHTA and CDR2 is FQGNSA. Between the trimmed V and J ends, which lost 5 bases and 1 base, there was a span of 11 bases. The CDR3 spans 14 residues. The CDR3 DNA reads TGTGCCAGCAGCGCCAGGGGACAGAACACTGAAGCTTTCTTT. It yields the protein CASSARGQNTEAFF.

The CDR3 region has the DNA TGTGCCAGCACCTACTCAGGGACAGACTATGGAGAGGGCACCTTC. Protein product: CASTYSGTDYGEGTF. This chain links TRBV6-6 with TRBJ1-2; 7 nucleotides line up with TRBD1. Trimming cost V 7 bases and J 13 bases; bases outside gene matches: 21. Germline assignment: CDR1 MNHNY and CDR2 SVGAGI (reference sequence). This CDR3 contains 15 residues.

The CDR3 DNA follows: TGTGCCAGCAGTTTCCACGACAGGAGCTCCTACGAGCAGTACTTC. Residues: CASSFHDRSSYEQYF. This chain links TRBV27 with TRBJ2-7; D may be TRBD1 (6 bases). V gave up 3 bases and J gave up 0 bases, with 12 bases separating them. Germline V gene sequence: CDR1 MNHEY, CDR2 SMNVEV (reference sequence). This CDR3 contains 15 residues.

CDR3 loop: CASSRAQGAPGEQYF. The CDR3 nucleotides read TGTGCCAGTAGTAGGGCCCAGGGGGCTCCGGGTGAGCAGTACTTC. The chain carries TRBV19 and TRBJ2-7; TRBD1 aligns across 8 bases. V trimming: 4 bases; J trimming: 7 bases; junction bases outside the gene matches: 12. The CDR3 covers 15 residues. The germline V gene encodes CDR1 LNHDA and CDR2 SQIVND (reference sequence).

V and J are TRBV19 and TRBJ2-3, with 7 nucleotides matching TRBD2. The CDR3 contains 16 residues. In germline, CDR1 is LNHDA, CDR2 SQIVND (reference sequence). The junction had 11 bases not matched to a gene; V was cut back by 6 bases and J by 2 bases. CDR3 DNA: TGTGCCAGTAGACCTGGAGCGGGACTGATCACAGATACGCAGTATTTT. Amino acids: CASRPGAGLITDTQYF.

This clone turned up a few times. The chain recombines TRBV30 with TRBJ1-2; the D gene is possibly TRBD1 (5 bases). This CDR3 comprises 13 residues. Germline values: CDR1 GTSNPN, CDR2 SVGIG (reference sequence). V was shortened by 5 bases and J by 8 bases, with 18 bases between the two germline ends. For the CDR3, the DNA is TGTGCCTGGGCGCCCTCAGGGATTGAGGGCTACACCTTC. The encoded protein is CAWAPSGIEGYTF.

This chain links TRBV7-2 with TRBJ2-7, with D uncertain. The CDR3 is 11 amino acids. V was shortened by 5 bases and J by 2 bases, with 4 bases between the two germline ends. Per germline, CDR1 SGHTA and CDR2 FQGNSA. DNA of the CDR3: TGTGCCAGCAGCATCACCTACGAGCAGTACTTC. It encodes CASSITYEQYF.

The V gene is TRBV27, the J gene TRBJ2-1; TRBD2 matches 12 bases. This CDR3 region has 16 residues. V was clipped by 5 bases and J by 6 bases; unmatched bases: 8. Per germline, CDR1 MNHEY and CDR2 SMNVEV (reference sequence). The CDR3 reads CASSEAGTSGPNEQFF. CDR3 nucleotide sequence: TGTGCCAGCAGTGAAGCCGGGACTAGCGGGCCCAATGAGCAGTTCTTC.

The rearrangement links TRBV25-1 to TRBJ2-5; weak D call: TRBD2 (5 bases). Per germline, CDR1 MGHDK and CDR2 SYGVNS. This CDR3 is 14 amino acids long. V shed 8 bases and J shed 5 bases, with 18 bases lying between them. The CDR3 bases are TGTGCCAGCTCCCAATATAAGGAGGCGGAGACCCAGTACTTC. Protein product: CASSQYKEAETQYF.

The chain couples TRBV29-1 to TRBJ1-2; a weak D match, TRBD1 (6 bases). Germline V gene data show CDR1 as SQVTM and CDR2 as ANQGSEA. V was cut by 4 bases and J by 4 bases, with 22 bases left in between. The CDR3 is 16 residues long. The CDR3 nucleotides are TGCAGCGTTGTTGCCCTTGGCAGGGGACCCACCTATGGCTACACCTTC. It codes for CSVVALGRGPTYGYTF. Full variable domain (rest looked up from reference TRBV29-1 and TRBJ1-2): SAVISQKPSRDICQRGTSLTIQCQVDSQVTMMFWYRQQPGQSLTLIATANQGSEATYESGFVIDKFPISRPNLTFSTLTVSNMSPEDSSIYLCSVVALGRGPTYGYTFGSGTRLTVV.

This chain connects TRBV27 to TRBJ1-6; maybe TRBD1 (6 bases). Germline lookup yields CDR1 MNHEY and CDR2 SMNVEV (reference sequence). This CDR3 has 15 amino acids. V was clipped by 2 bases and J by 8 bases, with 13 bases between them. CDR3 coding DNA: TGTGCCAGCAGTTTACGGGACAACGTATATTCACCCCTCCACTTT. This translates into CASSLRDNVYSPLHF.

The rearrangement uses TRBV11-3 and TRBJ2-7, with 7 bases identical to TRBD1. Germline V gives CDR1 SGHNT, CDR2 YENEEA. The J segment lost 9 bases and the V segment lost 4 bases, leaving 15 bases of the junction unmatched. This CDR3 comprises 15 residues. DNA for the CDR3: TGTGCCAGCAGCTCGTCCGGGACAGAGCCTATGGGGCAGTACTTC. Translation gives CASSSSGTEPMGQYF. Together with reference TRBV11-3 and TRBJ2-7, the CDR3 gives the full variable domain: EAGVVQSPRYKIIEKKQPVAFWCNPISGHNTLYWYLQNLGQGPELLIRYENEEAVDDSQLPKDRFSAERLKGVDSTLKIQPAELGDSAVYLCASSSSGTEPMGQYFGPGTRLTVT.

This clone showed up just a few times. The V gene is TRBV9, the J gene TRBJ1-5; D is perhaps TRBD1 (6 bases). V was cut by 3 bases and J by 2 bases, with 9 bases left in between. In germline, CDR1 is SGDLS, CDR2 YYNGEE. This CDR3 region has 14 residues. The DNA for the CDR3 is TGTGCCAGCAGCGAACAGGGTGGCAATCAGCCCCAGCATTTT. Protein sequence: CASSEQGGNQPQHF.

The V call is TRBV28, the J call TRBJ2-7, with 7 positions matching TRBD2. The germline V gene encodes CDR1 MDHEN and CDR2 SYDVKM. Trimming at V came to 3 bases and at J to 1 base, leaving 15 bases not matched to a gene. This CDR3 has 18 amino acids. The CDR3 bases are TGTGCCAGCAGTTTGGGTAGCGGGCGGGCTCGGGTATCCTACGAGCAGTACTTC. Protein product: CASSLGSGRARVSYEQYF.

V usage is TRBV5-1 and J usage is TRBJ2-7, with TRBD1 as a possible D gene (6 bases). Trimming removed 1 base at V and 4 bases at J, with 12 bases between. CDR3 length: 14 residues. The germline gives CDR1 SGHRS, CDR2 YFSETQ. The CDR3 DNA is TGCGCCAGCAGCTTGAATGGACAGCTGTACGAGCAGTACTTC. It is translated as CASSLNGQLYEQYF.

The count of this clone is one. The V call is TRBV5-1, the J call TRBJ2-7, with no clear D. Trimming pared 1 base from V and 2 bases from J, leaving 16 bases between. From germline, CDR1 is SGHRS and CDR2 YFSETQ. The CDR3 has 16 amino acids. As DNA, the CDR3 is TGCGCCAGCAGCTTGTTTCCAGATAGCAGTACCTACGAGCAGTACTTC. This codes for CASSLFPDSSTYEQYF.

The V call is TRBV2, the J call TRBJ1-1; possibly TRBD1 for D (6 bases). Germline CDR1 SNHLY, CDR2 FYNNEI. The V and J ends lost 7 bases and 5 bases respectively, with 14 bases between them. There are 13 residues in the CDR3. The CDR3 loop reads CASTKGGGTEAFF. In DNA form, the CDR3 reads TGTGCCAGCACCAAAGGGGGGGGTACTGAAGCTTTCTTT.

The rearrangement links TRBV6-1 to TRBJ1-4, with TRBD1 as a possible D gene (6 bases). Germline V gene lookup returns CDR1 MNHNS and CDR2 SASEGT. The CDR3 sequence is 14 residues long. V lost 6 bases to trimming and J lost 5 bases, with 13 bases between them. CDR3 sequence reads: CASRRTEQNEKLFF. The DNA of the CDR3 is TGTGCCAGCAGACGGACAGAACAGAATGAAAAACTGTTTTTT.